Sequencing of this TCR beta chain was carried out in a study of blood T cells in healthy people across ages. Sample-barcoded 5' priming and a J-beta primer mix drove a second PCR of 7 to 11 cycles. TCRdb analysed the 5' RACE reads with MiXCR anew, one entry per CDR3 protein. The profile covers roughly 1,300,000 distinct CDR3 sequences, with 45% to 70% appearing a single time and approximately 7% taken by the ten largest. Germline V gene sequence: CDR1 SEHNR, CDR2 FQNEAQ (reference sequence). This CDR3 is 16 amino acids long. The V end was cut by 7 bases, the J end by 0 bases, with 18 bases between. Sequenced: blood. The sequence derives from a young man in good health. The chain combines TRBV7-9 with TRBJ2-5; D perhaps matches TRBD1 (6 bases). The CDR3 loop is CASTTILDRNQETQYF. CDR3 coding DNA: TGTGCCAGCACCACCATCCTGGACAGAAACCAAGAGACCCAGTACTTC.